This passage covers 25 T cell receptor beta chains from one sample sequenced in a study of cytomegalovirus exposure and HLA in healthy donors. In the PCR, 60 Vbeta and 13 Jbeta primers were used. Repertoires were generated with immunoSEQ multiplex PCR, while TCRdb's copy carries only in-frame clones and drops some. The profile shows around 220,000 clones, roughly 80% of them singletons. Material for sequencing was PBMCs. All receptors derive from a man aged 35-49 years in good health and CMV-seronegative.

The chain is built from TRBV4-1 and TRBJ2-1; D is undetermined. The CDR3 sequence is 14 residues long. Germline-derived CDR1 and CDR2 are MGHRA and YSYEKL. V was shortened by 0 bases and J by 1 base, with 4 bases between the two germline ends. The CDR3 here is CASSQDPSYNEQFF. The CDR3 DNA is TGCGCCAGCAGCCAAGATCCGTCCTACAATGAGCAGTTCTTC.

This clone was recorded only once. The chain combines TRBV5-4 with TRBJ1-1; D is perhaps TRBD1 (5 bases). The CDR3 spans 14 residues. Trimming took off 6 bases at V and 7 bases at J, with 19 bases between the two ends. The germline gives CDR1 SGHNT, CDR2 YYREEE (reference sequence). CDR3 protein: CASTAPGGEGEAFF. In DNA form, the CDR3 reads TGTGCCAGCACCGCCCCTGGAGGGGAGGGTGAAGCTTTCTTT.

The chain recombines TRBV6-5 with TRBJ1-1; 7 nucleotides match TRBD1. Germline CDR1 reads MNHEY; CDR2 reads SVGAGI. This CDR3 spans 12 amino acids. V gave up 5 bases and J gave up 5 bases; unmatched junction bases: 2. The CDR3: CASSEGATEAFF. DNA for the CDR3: TGTGCCAGCAGTGAGGGGGCTACTGAAGCTTTCTTT.

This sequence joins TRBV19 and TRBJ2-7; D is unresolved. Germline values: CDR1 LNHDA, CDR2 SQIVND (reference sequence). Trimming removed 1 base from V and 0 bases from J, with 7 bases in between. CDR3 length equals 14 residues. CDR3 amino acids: CASSIGWSSYEQYF. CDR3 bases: TGTGCCAGTAGTATAGGGTGGAGCTCCTACGAGCAGTACTTC.

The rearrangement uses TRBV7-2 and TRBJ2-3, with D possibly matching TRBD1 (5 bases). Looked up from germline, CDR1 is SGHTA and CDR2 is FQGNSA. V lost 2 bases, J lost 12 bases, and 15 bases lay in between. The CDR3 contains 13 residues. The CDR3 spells CASSLPSKGFQYF. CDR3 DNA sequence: TGTGCCAGCAGCTTACCCTCGAAGGGGTTTCAGTATTTT.

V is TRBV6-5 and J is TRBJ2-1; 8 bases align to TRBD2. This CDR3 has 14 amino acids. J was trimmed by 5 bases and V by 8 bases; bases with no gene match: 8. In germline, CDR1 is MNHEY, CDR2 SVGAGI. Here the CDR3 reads CASGGGRPDNEQFF. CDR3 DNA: TGTGCCAGCGGTGGCGGGAGGCCCGACAATGAGCAGTTCTTC.

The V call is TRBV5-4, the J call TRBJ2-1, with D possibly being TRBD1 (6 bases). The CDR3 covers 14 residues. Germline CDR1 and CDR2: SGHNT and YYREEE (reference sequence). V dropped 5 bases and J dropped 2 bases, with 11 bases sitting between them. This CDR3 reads CASRPGQTYNEQFF. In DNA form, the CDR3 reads TGTGCCAGCAGGCCTGGACAGACCTACAATGAGCAGTTCTTC. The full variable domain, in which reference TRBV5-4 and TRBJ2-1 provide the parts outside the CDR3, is ETGVTQSPTHLIKTRGQQVTLRCSSQSGHNTVSWYQQALGQGPQFIFQYYREEENGRGNFPPRFSGLQFPNYSSELNVNALELDDSALYLCASRPGQTYNEQFFGPGTRLTVL.

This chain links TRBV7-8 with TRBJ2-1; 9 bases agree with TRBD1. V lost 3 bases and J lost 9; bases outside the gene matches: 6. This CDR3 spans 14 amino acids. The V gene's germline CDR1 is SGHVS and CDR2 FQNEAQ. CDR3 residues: CASSFRDRVAEQFF. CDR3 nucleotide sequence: TGTGCCAGCAGCTTTAGGGACAGGGTGGCTGAGCAGTTCTTC.

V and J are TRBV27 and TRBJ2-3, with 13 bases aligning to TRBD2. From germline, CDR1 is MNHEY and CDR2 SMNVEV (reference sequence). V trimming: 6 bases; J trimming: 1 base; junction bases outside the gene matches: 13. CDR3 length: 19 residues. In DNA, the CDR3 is TGTGCCAGCAGCGAAACACTAGCGGGAGGGCCTAGGGGCACAGATACGCAGTATTTT. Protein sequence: CASSETLAGGPRGTDTQYF.

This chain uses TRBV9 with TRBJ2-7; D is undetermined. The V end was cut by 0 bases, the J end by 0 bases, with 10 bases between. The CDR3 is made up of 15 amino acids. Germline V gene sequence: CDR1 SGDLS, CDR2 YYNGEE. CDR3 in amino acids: CASSVGQLSSYEQYF. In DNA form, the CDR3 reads TGTGCCAGCAGCGTAGGACAACTTAGCTCCTACGAGCAGTACTTC.

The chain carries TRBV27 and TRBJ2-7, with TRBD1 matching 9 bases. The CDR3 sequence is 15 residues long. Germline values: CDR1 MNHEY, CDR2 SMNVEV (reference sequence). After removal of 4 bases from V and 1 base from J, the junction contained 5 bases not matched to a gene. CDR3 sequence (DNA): TGTGCCAGCAGTTCTGGACAGGGGCTTTCCTACGAGCAGTACTTC. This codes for CASSSGQGLSYEQYF.

The CDR3 coding sequence is TGTGCCAGCAGTTTTCGGACAAGGAGCACAGATACGCAGTATTTT. This translates into CASSFRTRSTDTQYF. The chain links TRBV28 to TRBJ2-3; tentatively, D is TRBD1 (5 bases). CDR3 size: 15 residues. The ends were cut back, 3 bases at V and 0 bases at J, with 10 bases in the middle. Germline V lookup: CDR1 MDHEN, CDR2 SYDVKM.

The CDR3 DNA follows: TGTGCCAGTAGTGTGTGGGGGCTCCGAGAGACCCAGTACTTC. The encoded protein is CASSVWGLRETQYF. J is TRBJ2-5 and V is TRBV19, with TRBD1 as a possible D gene (6 bases). CDR3 size: 14 residues. Germline values: CDR1 LNHDA, CDR2 SQIVND (reference sequence). V was pared by 5 bases and J by 4 bases, with 14 bases between.

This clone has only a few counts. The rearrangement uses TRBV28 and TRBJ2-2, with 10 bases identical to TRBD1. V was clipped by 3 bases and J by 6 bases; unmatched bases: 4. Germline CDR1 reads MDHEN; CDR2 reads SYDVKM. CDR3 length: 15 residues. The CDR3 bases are TGTGCCAGCAGTTTGACAGGGGGCGGCGCCGGGGAGCTGTTTTTT. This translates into CASSLTGGGAGELFF.

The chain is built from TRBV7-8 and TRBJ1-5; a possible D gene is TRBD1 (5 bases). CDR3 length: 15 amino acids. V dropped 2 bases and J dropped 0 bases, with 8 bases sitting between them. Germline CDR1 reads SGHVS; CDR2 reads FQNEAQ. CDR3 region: CASSLLGLSNQPQHF. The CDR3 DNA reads TGTGCCAGCAGCTTATTGGGACTTAGCAATCAGCCCCAGCATTTT.

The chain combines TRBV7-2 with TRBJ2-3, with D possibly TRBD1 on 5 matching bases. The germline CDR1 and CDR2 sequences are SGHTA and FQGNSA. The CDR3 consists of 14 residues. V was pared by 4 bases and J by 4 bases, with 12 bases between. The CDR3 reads CASSSQHRSDTQYF. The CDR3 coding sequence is TGTGCCAGCAGCTCACAGCACAGGTCAGATACGCAGTATTTT.

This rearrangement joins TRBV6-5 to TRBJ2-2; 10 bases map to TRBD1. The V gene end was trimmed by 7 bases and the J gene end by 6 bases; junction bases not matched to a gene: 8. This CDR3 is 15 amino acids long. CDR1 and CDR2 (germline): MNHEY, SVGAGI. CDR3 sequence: CASKEGQGWSGELFF. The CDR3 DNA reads TGTGCCAGCAAAGAGGGACAGGGGTGGTCCGGGGAGCTGTTTTTT.

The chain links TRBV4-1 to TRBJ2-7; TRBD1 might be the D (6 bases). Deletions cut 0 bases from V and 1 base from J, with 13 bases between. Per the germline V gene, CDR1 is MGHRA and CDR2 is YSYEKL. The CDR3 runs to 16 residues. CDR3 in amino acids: CASSQENRVGSYEQYF. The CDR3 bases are TGCGCCAGCAGCCAAGAAAACAGGGTTGGGTCCTACGAGCAGTACTTC.

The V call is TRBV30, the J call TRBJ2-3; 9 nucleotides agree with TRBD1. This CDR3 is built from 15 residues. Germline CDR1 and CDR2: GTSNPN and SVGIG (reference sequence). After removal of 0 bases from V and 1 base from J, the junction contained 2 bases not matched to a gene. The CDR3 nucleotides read TGTGCCTGGAGTGTACGGGACAGGGGCACAGATACGCAGTATTTT. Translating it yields CAWSVRDRGTDTQYF.

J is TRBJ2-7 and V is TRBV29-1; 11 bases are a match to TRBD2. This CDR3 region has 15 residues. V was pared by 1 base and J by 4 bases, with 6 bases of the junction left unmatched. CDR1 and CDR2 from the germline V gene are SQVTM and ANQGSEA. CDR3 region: CSVEVPSGRRYEQYF. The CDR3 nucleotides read TGCAGCGTTGAAGTACCTAGCGGGAGGAGGTACGAGCAGTACTTC.

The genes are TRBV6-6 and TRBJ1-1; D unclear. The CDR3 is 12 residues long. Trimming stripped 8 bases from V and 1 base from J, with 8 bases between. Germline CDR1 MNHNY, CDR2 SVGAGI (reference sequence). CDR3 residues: CASGSGNTEAFF. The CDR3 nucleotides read TGTGCCAGCGGATCAGGGAACACTGAAGCTTTCTTT.

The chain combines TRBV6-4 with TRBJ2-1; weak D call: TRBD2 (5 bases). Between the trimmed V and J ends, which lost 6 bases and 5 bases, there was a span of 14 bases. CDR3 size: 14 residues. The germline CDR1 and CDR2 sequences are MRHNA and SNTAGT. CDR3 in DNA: TGTGCCAGCAGCCATCTGACTACCCACAATGAGCAGTTCTTC. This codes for CASSHLTTHNEQFF.

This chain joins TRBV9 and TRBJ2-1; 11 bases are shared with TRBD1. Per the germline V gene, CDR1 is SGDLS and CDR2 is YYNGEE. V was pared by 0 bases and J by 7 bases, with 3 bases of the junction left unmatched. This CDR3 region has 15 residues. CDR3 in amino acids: CASSVEGTGGNEQFF. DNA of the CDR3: TGTGCCAGCAGCGTAGAAGGGACAGGGGGGAATGAGCAGTTCTTC.

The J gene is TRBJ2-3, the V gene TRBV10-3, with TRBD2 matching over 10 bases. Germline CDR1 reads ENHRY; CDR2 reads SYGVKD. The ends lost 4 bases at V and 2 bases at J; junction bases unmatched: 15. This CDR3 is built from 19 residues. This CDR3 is CAISGPTSGVHTSTDTQYF. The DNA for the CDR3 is TGTGCCATCAGTGGCCCAACTAGCGGGGTCCATACATCCACAGATACGCAGTATTTT.

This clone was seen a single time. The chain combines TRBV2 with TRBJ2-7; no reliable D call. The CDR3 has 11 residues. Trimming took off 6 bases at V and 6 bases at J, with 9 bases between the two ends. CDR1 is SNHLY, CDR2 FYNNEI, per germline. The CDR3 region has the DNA TGTGCCAGCAGGCGATCCGTCGAGCAGTACTTC. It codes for CASRRSVEQYF.